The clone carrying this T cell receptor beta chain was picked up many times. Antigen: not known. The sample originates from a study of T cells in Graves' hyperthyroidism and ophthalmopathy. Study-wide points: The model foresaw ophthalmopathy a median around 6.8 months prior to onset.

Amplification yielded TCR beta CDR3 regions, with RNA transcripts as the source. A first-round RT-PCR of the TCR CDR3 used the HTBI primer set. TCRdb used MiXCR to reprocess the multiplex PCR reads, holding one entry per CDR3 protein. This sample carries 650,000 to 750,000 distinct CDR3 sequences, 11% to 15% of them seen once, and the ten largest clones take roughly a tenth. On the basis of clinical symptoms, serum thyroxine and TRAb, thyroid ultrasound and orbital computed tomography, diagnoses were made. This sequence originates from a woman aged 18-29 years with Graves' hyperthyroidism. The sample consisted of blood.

This chain's CDR3 is CAWFRFLQAEFSEAFF. CDR3 DNA sequence: TGTGCCTGGTTTAGGTTTTTACAGGCAGAGTTTTCTGAAGCTTTCTTT. V is TRBV30 and J is TRBJ1-1; D possibly corresponds to TRBD1 (5 bases). Germline-derived CDR1 and CDR2 are GTSNPN and SVGIG (reference sequence). V lost 5 bases, J lost 6 bases, and 25 bases lay in between. This CDR3 spans 16 amino acids.